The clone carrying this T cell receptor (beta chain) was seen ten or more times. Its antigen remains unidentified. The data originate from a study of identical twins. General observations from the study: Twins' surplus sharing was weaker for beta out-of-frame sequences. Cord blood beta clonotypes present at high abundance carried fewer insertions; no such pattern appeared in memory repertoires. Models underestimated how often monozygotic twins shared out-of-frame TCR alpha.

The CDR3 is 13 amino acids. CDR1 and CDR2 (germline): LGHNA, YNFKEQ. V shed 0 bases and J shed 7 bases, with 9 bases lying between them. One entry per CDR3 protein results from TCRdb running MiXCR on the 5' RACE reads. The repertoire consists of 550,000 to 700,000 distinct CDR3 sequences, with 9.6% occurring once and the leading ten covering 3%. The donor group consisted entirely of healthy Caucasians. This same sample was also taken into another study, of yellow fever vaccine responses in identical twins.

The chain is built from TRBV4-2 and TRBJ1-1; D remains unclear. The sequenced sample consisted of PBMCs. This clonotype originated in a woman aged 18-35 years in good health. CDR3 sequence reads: CASSQERFYEAFF. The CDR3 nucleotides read TGTGCCAGCAGCCAAGAGAGGTTTTATGAAGCTTTCTTT.